The next 9 T cell receptor beta chains were all read from a single sample in a study of blood T cell repertoires in COVID-19. The protocol was immunoSEQ multiplex PCR, while the TCRdb copy is restricted to in-frame clones and leaves out a portion. The sample records some 200,000 clones, 75% to 85% being singletons. The sequenced sample was peripheral blood. These receptors were taken from a woman aged 70 to 79 with COVID-19, enrolled during active disease.

This sequence joins TRBV3-1 (or the pseudogene TRBV3-2) and TRBJ2-3, with 8 bases aligning to TRBD2. CDR1 and CDR2 from the germline V gene are LGHDT and YNNKEL (reference sequence). This CDR3 is built from 15 residues. With 3 bases clipped from V and 6 bases from J, the junction kept 8 bases outside the gene matches. DNA of the CDR3: TGTGCCAGCAGCCAGAGCGGGAGAAATAGTGATACGCAGTATTTT. It is translated as CASSQSGRNSDTQYF.

The chain employs TRBV28 and TRBJ1-4; no clear D gene. The germline V and J ends were trimmed by 5 bases and 7 bases, with 14 bases remaining between them. Germline-derived CDR1 and CDR2 are MDHEN and SYDVKM. The CDR3 is made up of 14 amino acids. CDR3 amino acids: CASSPRRIAEKLFF. In DNA, the CDR3 is TGTGCCAGCAGTCCGCGGCGGATAGCTGAAAAACTGTTTTTT.

The chain combines TRBV7-2 with TRBJ1-2, with D tentatively TRBD1 (5 bases). V was cut by 0 bases and J by 7 bases, with 12 bases left in between. The V gene's germline CDR1 is SGHTA and CDR2 FQGNSA. This CDR3 has 14 residues. The CDR3 here is CASSLAGRGGGYTF. The CDR3 DNA is TGTGCCAGCAGCTTAGCGGGCCGGGGGGGTGGCTACACCTTC.

The V and J genes are TRBV5-4 and TRBJ2-7, with 13 bases identical to TRBD2. CDR1 is SGHNT, CDR2 YYREEE, per germline (reference sequence). The CDR3 totals 15 residues. V lost 0 bases to trimming and J lost 5 bases; unmatched junction nucleotides: 2. CDR3 protein: CASSLGGTSGDEQYF. The CDR3 coding sequence is TGTGCCAGCAGCTTGGGGGGGACTAGCGGGGACGAGCAGTACTTC. Combining the CDR3 with reference TRBV5-4 and TRBJ2-7 gives the whole variable domain ETGVTQSPTHLIKTRGQQVTLRCSSQSGHNTVSWYQQALGQGPQFIFQYYREEENGRGNFPPRFSGLQFPNYSSELNVNALELDDSALYLCASSLGGTSGDEQYFGPGTRLTVT.

The gene calls are TRBV7-9 and TRBJ2-1; 9 bases are shared with TRBD2. The J segment lost 8 bases and the V segment lost 9 bases, leaving 8 bases of the junction unmatched. This CDR3 contains 13 residues. Germline V gene lookup returns CDR1 SEHNR and CDR2 FQNEAQ (reference sequence). CDR3 protein: CASSTSGGYEQFF. The CDR3 bases are TGTGCCAGTTCGACTAGCGGTGGGTATGAGCAGTTCTTC.

The rearrangement joins TRBV19 to TRBJ2-3, with 11 nucleotides matching TRBD2. With 3 bases clipped from V and 9 bases from J, the junction kept 14 bases outside the gene matches. CDR3 length: 17 amino acids. Germline-derived CDR1 and CDR2 are LNHDA and SQIVND (reference sequence). The CDR3 DNA is TGTGCCAGTAGTATGGAACTAGCGGGAGCCCCCCGGGGAACGCAGTATTTT. Encoded protein: CASSMELAGAPRGTQYF.

The chain links TRBV19 to TRBJ2-7; D is uncertain. CDR1 LNHDA and CDR2 SQIVND come from the germline V gene (reference sequence). The CDR3 extends over 15 amino acids. V gave up 3 bases and J gave up 2 bases, with 14 bases separating them. CDR3 sequence: CASSMGLSETYEQYF. CDR3 coding DNA: TGTGCCAGTAGTATGGGCCTATCCGAGACCTACGAGCAGTACTTC.

The rearrangement uses TRBV6-2 or TRBV6-3 and TRBJ2-1; D uncertain. CDR1 and CDR2 from the germline V gene are MNHEY and SVGEGT. The V end lost 5 bases, the J end lost 8 bases, and 10 bases lay between the germline ends. The CDR3 length is 12 residues. The CDR3 is CASSLVTDEQFF. In nucleotides, the CDR3 is TGTGCCAGCAGTCTAGTCACCGATGAGCAGTTCTTC.

Remarks on this clone: Other DNA sequences in this sample translate to the same CDR3. The V call is TRBV5-1, the J call TRBJ2-7; D gene uncertain. The CDR3 is made up of 13 amino acids. V gave up 0 bases and J gave up 2 bases, with 6 bases separating them. CDR1 is SGHRS and CDR2 is YFSETQ in the germline V gene. CDR3 DNA: TGCGCCAGCAGCTTGGACCGGGCCTACGAGCAGTACTTC. It codes for CASSLDRAYEQYF.